This TCR beta chain was captured by sequencing in a study of STAT5B mutations in CD4+ large granular lymphocyte leukemia. Profiled with immunoSEQ multiplex PCR; TCRdb holds only in-frame clones, not every one. The sample records some 51,000 clones, approximately 83% being singletons. The CDR3 consists of 12 residues. Germline values: CDR1 SNHLY, CDR2 FYNNEI. V gave up 8 bases and J gave up 6 bases; unmatched junction bases: 7. Study-wide points: The CD4+ versus CD8+ T-LGLL clonality difference may reflect limited sample size.

This clone was seen more than once but under ten times. Its antigen is still unknown. The sequence was collected from a human donor in good health. The chain uses TRBV2 and TRBJ2-7; TRBD1 matches 7 bases. The sample taken for sequencing was CD4+ T cells from blood buffy coats. The chain's CDR3 is CASGKGASEQYF. The DNA of the CDR3 is TGTGCCAGCGGGAAGGGGGCCTCCGAGCAGTACTTC.